At least ten counts were recorded for the clone carrying this T cell receptor (beta chain). Its antigen is not known. Each CDR3 protein is one row after TCRdb ran MiXCR on the reads. In the table there are roughly 87,000 distinct CDR3 sequences, 25% to 30% of which are singletons. These data come from a study of T cell repertoires in cytomegalovirus infection. Study-wide background: CMV epitopes, recently identified HLA-C-restricted and well-studied HLA-B-restricted, were used. Indicated by public TCR beta signatures were CMV infection and matching HLA type.

Sequenced here: CD8+ T cells from cultured PBMCs, sampled from culture after CMV antigen stimulation. The TCR sequence derives from a human donor in good health (CMV status not recorded). Some clones in this sample may be carry-over from other donors' samples.

The CDR3 DNA is TGTGCCAGCAGTCAGACAGATACGCAGTATTTT. It translates to CASSQTDTQYF. This chain connects TRBV12-3 or TRBV12-4 to TRBJ2-3; D is undetermined. V was trimmed by 5 bases and J by 3 bases, leaving 3 bases between them. The CDR3 runs 11 residues.